The 17 T cell receptor beta chains below all came from one sample that was sequenced in a study of blood T cell repertoires in COVID-19. Only in-frame clones appear in the TCRdb table, and some are missing; sequencing was by immunoSEQ multiplex PCR. Among 250,000 or so clones listed, 70% to 85% were seen once. Specimen: peripheral blood. These TCRs come from a woman of 80 years or more with acute or convalescent COVID-19.

This clone appeared a few times. V gene TRBV12-3 or TRBV12-4 combines with J gene TRBJ2-1; possible D gene TRBD2, 5 bases. Between the trimmed V and J ends, which lost 3 bases and 12 bases, there was a span of 15 bases. The length of the CDR3 is 13 residues. The CDR3, as DNA: TGTGCCAGCAGTTTGAACTCGGGGAGACCGCAGTTCTTC. Amino acid sequence: CASSLNSGRPQFF.

CDR3 in amino acids: CASSKGEDHQPQHF. CDR3 bases: TGTGCCAGCAGCAAAGGCGAAGATCATCAGCCCCAGCATTTT. The chain has TRBV21-1 and TRBJ1-5. TRBV21-1 is assigned pseudogene status. The CDR3 has 14 residues.

The chain carries TRBV18 and TRBJ1-3; D is perhaps TRBD1 (6 bases). Germline V gene sequence: CDR1 KGHSH, CDR2 LQKENI. V lost 3 bases and J 4 bases, leaving 13 bases between the germline ends. The CDR3 contains 15 residues. CDR3 in DNA: TGTGCCAGCTCACCCAGCAGGGGTTCGGGAAACACCATATATTTT. Translating it yields CASSPSRGSGNTIYF.

The V call is TRBV6-2 or TRBV6-3, the J call TRBJ2-5, with TRBD2 matching 8 bases. V gave up 6 bases and J gave up 5 bases; unmatched junction bases: 8. The CDR3 contains 14 residues. Germline V gene lookup returns CDR1 MNHEY and CDR2 SVGEGT. The CDR3, as DNA: TGTGCCAGCAGCCCCGGGACTAGATTGGAGACCCAGTACTTC. Protein: CASSPGTRLETQYF.

In its sample, this clone was seen a few times. This chain joins TRBV19 and TRBJ2-2; 11 nucleotides match TRBD2. Germline V lookup: CDR1 LNHDA, CDR2 SQIVND (reference sequence). V lost 8 bases, J lost 6 bases, and 11 bases stayed unmatched. The CDR3 runs to 16 residues. The CDR3 nucleotides are TGTGCCAGTCAGCCCCCTAGCGGGAGGCGGTCCGGGGAGCTGTTTTTT. Its protein product is CASQPPSGRRSGELFF.

The chain has TRBV18 and TRBJ1-6, with TRBD1 identical over 7 bases. J was trimmed by 7 bases and V by 3 bases; bases with no gene match: 9. Germline V gene sequence: CDR1 KGHSH, CDR2 LQKENI. CDR3 length: 16 residues. DNA for the CDR3: TGTGCCAGCTCACCTTCATCAGGGGGAACAAATTCACCCCTCCACTTT. Protein: CASSPSSGGTNSPLHF.

As DNA, the CDR3 is TGTGCCAGCAGCAACGGGACTAGCGGCACCGGGGAGCTGTTTTTT. Translating gives CASSNGTSGTGELFF. The chain couples TRBV5-8 to TRBJ2-2; 11 nucleotides agree with TRBD2. Trimming at V came to 4 bases and at J to 4 bases, leaving 3 bases not matched to a gene. The CDR3 consists of 15 residues. In germline, CDR1 is SGHTS, CDR2 YDEGEE.

There are a few counts of this clone. This chain uses TRBV15 with TRBJ1-6; 9 bases align to TRBD1. CDR1 is LNHNV, CDR2 YYDKDF, per germline (reference sequence). The ends lost 4 bases at V and 7 bases at J; junction bases unmatched: 8. This CDR3 has 16 amino acids. CDR3 sequence (DNA): TGTGCCACCAGCAAACCACAGGGGGCGCGGAATTCACCCCTCCACTTT. This codes for CATSKPQGARNSPLHF.

The rearrangement uses TRBV11-3 and TRBJ1-1; no clear D. This CDR3 is built from 15 residues. Germline CDR1 and CDR2: SGHNT and YENEEA. The V gene lost 1 base and the J gene lost 1 base, with 10 bases spanning the gap. The CDR3 DNA sequence: TGTGCCAGCAGCTTAGGTGTTAATTCGAACACTGAAGCTTTCTTT. Translated, it gives CASSLGVNSNTEAFF. Together with reference TRBV11-3 and TRBJ1-1, the CDR3 gives the full variable domain: EAGVVQSPRYKIIEKKQPVAFWCNPISGHNTLYWYLQNLGQGPELLIRYENEEAVDDSQLPKDRFSAERLKGVDSTLKIQPAELGDSAVYLCASSLGVNSNTEAFFGQGTRLTVV.

The chain couples TRBV6-1 to TRBJ2-7; D is possibly TRBD2 (5 bases). Germline values: CDR1 MNHNS, CDR2 SASEGT. The CDR3 sequence is 16 residues long. V lost 4 bases to trimming and J lost 2 bases, with 18 bases between them. CDR3 DNA: TGTGCCAGCAGTGCCGCCGTAGGAGCGGCCGCCTACGAGCAGTACTTC. Protein sequence: CASSAAVGAAAYEQYF.

A note on this clone: This sample includes further DNA sequences coding for the same CDR3. The rearrangement joins TRBV5-1 to TRBJ2-3; 7 nucleotides agree with TRBD1. CDR1 and CDR2 from the germline V gene are SGHRS and YFSETQ. This CDR3 is 15 amino acids long. The V segment lost 3 bases and the J segment 0 bases; nucleotides outside the gene matches: 4. The CDR3 sequence: CASSSQTGSTDTQYF. DNA for the CDR3: TGCGCCAGCAGCTCTCAGACAGGGAGCACAGATACGCAGTATTTT.

The CDR3 region is CASSPMTSGRPETQYF. Here the CDR3 DNA reads TGCGCCAGCAGCCCGATGACTAGCGGGAGGCCGGAGACCCAGTACTTC. The chain employs TRBV5-1 and TRBJ2-5, with 13 bases fitting TRBD2. The germline V gene encodes CDR1 SGHRS and CDR2 YFSETQ. This CDR3 contains 16 residues. V trimming: 4 bases; J trimming: 5 bases; junction bases outside the gene matches: 8.

This chain joins TRBV7-2 and TRBJ1-1, with 8 positions matching TRBD1. The CDR3 extends over 15 amino acids. The germline V gene encodes CDR1 SGHTA and CDR2 FQGNSA. The V and J ends lost 5 bases and 8 bases, in that order; junction bases with no gene match: 13. The CDR3 region has the DNA TGTGCCAGCAGCCGGATCCGGGCAGGGGGCGGAGAAGCTTTCTTT. Protein: CASSRIRAGGGEAFF.

This clone was seen more than once but under ten times. The chain joins TRBV19 to TRBJ2-2; 7 nucleotides agree with TRBD1. J lost 4 bases, V lost 3 bases, and 5 bases had no gene match. Germline assignment: CDR1 LNHDA and CDR2 SQIVND (reference sequence). The CDR3 has 15 residues. This CDR3 reads CASSIDRASTGELFF. CDR3 DNA: TGTGCCAGTAGTATCGACAGGGCGAGCACCGGGGAGCTGTTTTTT.

The chain employs TRBV7-9 and TRBJ1-1; TRBD1 might be the D (5 bases). This CDR3 spans 12 amino acids. V lost 5 bases to trimming and J lost 5 bases, with 9 bases between them. Germline CDR1 SEHNR, CDR2 FQNEAQ (reference sequence). The DNA for the CDR3 is TGTGCCAGCAGCACACAGGCAACTGAAGCTTTCTTT. Translated, it gives CASSTQATEAFF.

The chain uses TRBV20-1 and TRBJ1-5; 7 bases are a match to TRBD1. The CDR3 consists of 14 residues. The germline CDR1 and CDR2 sequences are DFQATT and SNEGSKA (reference sequence). Unmatched junction bases numbered 9, after V lost 3 bases and J lost 7 bases. The CDR3 here is CSASSGRQGQPQHF. The CDR3 nucleotides are TGCAGTGCTAGTTCGGGAAGACAGGGCCAGCCCCAGCATTTT.

The rearrangement joins TRBV7-8 to TRBJ2-3; 7 bases agree with TRBD1. This CDR3 contains 15 residues. CDR1 is SGHVS, CDR2 FQNEAQ, per germline. Trimming at V came to 0 bases and at J to 8 bases, leaving 8 bases not matched to a gene. CDR3 in DNA: TGTGCCAGCAGCTTAGCCCCCAGTTACAGGGGTACGCAGTATTTT. Its translation: CASSLAPSYRGTQYF. Full variable domain (remainder filled in from reference TRBV7-8 and TRBJ2-3): GAGVSQSPRYKVAKRGQDVALRCDPISGHVSLFWYQQALGQGPEFLTYFQNEAQLDKSGLPSDRFFAERPEGSVSTLKIQRTQQEDSAVYLCASSLAPSYRGTQYFGPGTRLTVL.